This entry features one TCR beta chain sequence. Use of 60 Vbeta and 13 Jbeta primers characterized the PCR. Libraries were prepared by immunoSEQ multiplex PCR; TCRdb keeps only in-frame clonotypes and omits some of them. The ten most abundant clones cover roughly 2% of a sample with roughly 120,000 clones. Donors sampled were nominally healthy, though unrecorded immune exposures were likely. This sample was taken from a study of cytomegalovirus exposure and HLA in healthy donors. The sequenced sample was PBMCs. The receptor was derived from a man aged 35-49 years in good health and CMV-seronegative.

The CDR3 region has the DNA TGTGCCAGCAGCTTGCTTTCTCTCGGCGGGATAAACAATGAGCAGTTCTTC. It encodes CASSLLSLGGINNEQFF. The gene calls are TRBV5-6 and TRBJ2-1; TRBD2 might be the D (6 bases). Germline V gene lookup returns CDR1 SGHDT and CDR2 YYEEEE. Trimming shortened V by 1 base and J by 5 bases, and 19 bases separated the two germline ends. The CDR3 spans 17 residues.